What follows are 7 T cell receptor beta chains derived from one specimen sequenced in a study of T cells after yellow fever vaccination. TCRdb redid the calling of the 5' RACE reads with MiXCR, one entry per CDR3 protein. This table holds 240,000 or so distinct CDR3 sequences, 6.9% found once. The sequencing here drew on CD4+ T cells sorted from PBMCs, taken 15 days after the yellow fever booster vaccination. These receptors all stem from a man between 25 and 39 years old who received the YFV17D yellow fever vaccine.

This clonotype was counted only a few times. The chain carries TRBV5-1 and TRBJ2-7; TRBD1 aligns across 10 bases. Germline loops: CDR1 SGHRS, CDR2 YFSETQ. The V segment lost 4 bases and the J segment 5 bases; nucleotides outside the gene matches: 6. This CDR3 contains 14 residues. As DNA, the CDR3 is TGCGCCAGCAGCCGGGACAGGGGTGTCCACGAGCAGTACTTC. This gives the protein CASSRDRGVHEQYF.

This clonotype was seen a few times. This chain connects TRBV20-1 to TRBJ2-1; 11 positions match TRBD2. V lost 4 bases, J lost 6 bases, and 14 bases stayed unmatched. The germline CDR1 and CDR2 sequences are DFQATT and SNEGSKA (reference sequence). This CDR3 region has 17 residues. DNA for the CDR3: TGCAGTGCTACCCAGCACCTTAGCGGGAGGGCCGTCAATGAGCAGTTCTTC. It yields the protein CSATQHLSGRAVNEQFF.

This clonotype appeared many times. The V and J genes are TRBV5-1 and TRBJ2-5; D not certain. V was trimmed by 4 bases and J by 2 bases, leaving 9 bases between them. CDR1 is SGHRS and CDR2 is YFSETQ in the germline V gene. The CDR3 is 13 amino acids. CDR3: CASSPELQETQYF. The CDR3 DNA sequence: TGCGCCAGCAGCCCAGAACTACAAGAGACCCAGTACTTC.

The rearrangement uses TRBV6-2 or TRBV6-3 and TRBJ1-5; D is perhaps TRBD1 (6 bases). V gave up 2 bases and J gave up 3 bases, with 11 bases separating them. Germline V gene lookup returns CDR1 MNHEY and CDR2 SVGEGT. The CDR3 totals 15 residues. CDR3 loop: CASSYRGSINQPQHF. CDR3 sequence (DNA): TGTGCCAGCAGTTACAGGGGGAGTATCAATCAGCCCCAGCATTTT.

This clonotype was observed many times. This rearrangement joins TRBV29-1 to TRBJ2-5; TRBD2 might be the D (6 bases). The CDR3 is 12 amino acids. V was cut by 4 bases and J by 2 bases, with 8 bases left in between. Germline V gene data show CDR1 as SQVTM and CDR2 as ANQGSEA. The chain's CDR3 is CSVVGLQETQYF. In DNA, the CDR3 is TGCAGCGTTGTGGGACTGCAAGAGACCCAGTACTTC.

This chain joins TRBV11-2 and TRBJ2-7, with 7 bases aligning to TRBD2. The junction had 14 bases not matched to a gene; V was cut back by 2 bases and J by 1 base. This CDR3 is 18 amino acids long. Germline-derived CDR1 and CDR2 are SGHAT and FQNNGV. The CDR3 nucleotides are TGTGCCAGCAGCTTAAAGGGGAACAGCGGGACGGTATCCTACGAGCAGTACTTC. This translates into CASSLKGNSGTVSYEQYF.

This chain connects TRBV6-5 to TRBJ1-2; the match to TRBD1 covers 7 bases. J was trimmed by 6 bases and V by 3 bases; bases with no gene match: 7. Germline loops: CDR1 MNHEY, CDR2 SVGAGI. The CDR3 extends over 14 amino acids. In DNA, the CDR3 is TGTGCCAGCAGTTATGCCGGGACAGCTGATGGCTACACCTTC. As protein: CASSYAGTADGYTF.